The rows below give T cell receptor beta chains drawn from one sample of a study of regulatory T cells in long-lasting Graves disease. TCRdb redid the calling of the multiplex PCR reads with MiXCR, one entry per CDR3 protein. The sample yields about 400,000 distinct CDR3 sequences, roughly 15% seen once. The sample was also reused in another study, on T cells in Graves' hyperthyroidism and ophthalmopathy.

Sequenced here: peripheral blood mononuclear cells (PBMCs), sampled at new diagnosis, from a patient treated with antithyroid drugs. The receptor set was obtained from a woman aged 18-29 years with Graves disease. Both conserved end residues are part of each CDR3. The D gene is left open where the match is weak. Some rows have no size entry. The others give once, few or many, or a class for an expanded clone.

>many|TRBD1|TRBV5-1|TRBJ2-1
TGCGCCAGCAGAGACGGGACAGCCCAACTCGATGAGCAGTTCTTC
CASRDGTAQLDEQFF
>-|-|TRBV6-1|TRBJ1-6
TGTGCCAGCAGTTACGGGGAGGGTTCACCCCTCCACTTT
CASSYGEGSPLHF
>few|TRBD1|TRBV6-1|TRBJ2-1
TGTGCCAGCATACGCGACAGGGTTGTTTCTAGCAATGAGCAGTTCTTC
CASIRDRVVSSNEQFF
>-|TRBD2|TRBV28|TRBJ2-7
TGTGCCAGCAGTTGGGGACTAGCTAATTACGAGCAGTACTTC
CASSWGLANYEQYF
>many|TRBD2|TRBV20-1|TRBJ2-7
TGCAGTGCTAGAGATCGGGTCGGGAGGGCTTACGAGCAGTACTTC
CSARDRVGRAYEQYF
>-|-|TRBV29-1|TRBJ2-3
TGCAGCGTTGAATCAAGCGTAGGCACAGATACGCAGTATTTT
CSVESSVGTDTQYF
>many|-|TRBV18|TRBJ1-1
TGTGCCAGCTCACCAATCTCCCCCTCAGGAAAAGGTGAAGCTTTCTTT
CASSPISPSGKGEAFF
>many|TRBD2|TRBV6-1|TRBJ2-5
TGTGCCAGCAGTGCCCGCACTAGCGGGGGACAAGAGACCCAGTACTTC
CASSARTSGGQETQYF
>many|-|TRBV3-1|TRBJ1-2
TGTGCCAGCAGCCAAGTCTTAGGGGGAGGGAGCGGCTACACCTTC
CASSQVLGGGSGYTF
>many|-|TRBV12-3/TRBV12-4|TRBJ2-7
TGTGCCAGCAGATACAGTAGTACCTACGAGCAGTACTTC
CASRYSSTYEQYF
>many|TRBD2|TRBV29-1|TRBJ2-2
TGCAGCGTTGAGGGGAGGGGGAACACCGGGGAGCTGTTTTTT
CSVEGRGNTGELFF
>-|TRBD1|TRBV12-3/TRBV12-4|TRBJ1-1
TGTGCCAGCAGTCAGGGGGCGCGGGTAACTGAAGCTTTCTTT
CASSQGARVTEAFF
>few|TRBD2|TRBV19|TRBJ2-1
TGTGCCAGTAGTATTAGCGGGATCTCCTACAATGAGCAGTTCTTC
CASSISGISYNEQFF
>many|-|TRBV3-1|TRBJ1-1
TGTGCCAGCAGCCAATCAGGGGTTGTCACTGAAGCTTTCTTT
CASSQSGVVTEAFF
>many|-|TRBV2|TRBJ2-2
TGTGCCAGCAGTGGCGCCGGGGAGCTGTTTTTT
CASSGAGELFF
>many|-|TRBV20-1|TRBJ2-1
TGCAGTGCTAGTGGAGCGAGCTCCTACAATGAGCAGTTCTTC
CSASGASSYNEQFF
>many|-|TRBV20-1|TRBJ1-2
TGCAGTGCTAGAGAGCGGGGCAGGTCTTATGGCTACACCTTC
CSARERGRSYGYTF
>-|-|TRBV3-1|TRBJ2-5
TGTGCCAGCAGCCAAGGTCCTACCCCCCAAGAGACCCAGTACTTC
CASSQGPTPQETQYF
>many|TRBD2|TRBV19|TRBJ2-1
TGTGCCAGCGCGGGGTTAGCGGGGGTGGATGAGCAGTTCTTC
CASAGLAGVDEQFF
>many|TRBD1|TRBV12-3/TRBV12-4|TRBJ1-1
TGTGCCAGCAGCCAGGGGGCAAGTGAAGCTTTCTTT
CASSQGASEAFF
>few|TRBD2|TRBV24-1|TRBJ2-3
TGTGCCACCAGCGATGAGGGGACTAGCGGGATCACAGATACGCAGTATTTT
CATSDEGTSGITDTQYF
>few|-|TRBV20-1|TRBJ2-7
TGCAGTGCTCCCGGGAGTACCCTCTCCTACGAGCAGTACTTC
CSAPGSTLSYEQYF
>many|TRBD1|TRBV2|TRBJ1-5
TGTGCCAGCAGTATCCGGGACAGGGCCAATCAGCCCCAGCATTTT
CASSIRDRANQPQHF
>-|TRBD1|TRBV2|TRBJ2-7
TGTGCCAGCAGCCTGGACAGGGGGCTCCCTTACGAGCAGTACTTC
CASSLDRGLPYEQYF
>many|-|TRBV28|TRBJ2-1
TGTGCCAGCAGTCCCCTCTTAAAGAATGAGCAGTTCTTC
CASSPLLKNEQFF
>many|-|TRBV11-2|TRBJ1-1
TGTGCCAGCAGCTTTTCGGCAGGGGCCTTGAACACTGAAGCTTTCTTT
CASSFSAGALNTEAFF
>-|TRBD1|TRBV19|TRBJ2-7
TGTGCCAGTAGTATCCGAAGAGGACAGGGGCTCAACGAGCAGTACTTC
CASSIRRGQGLNEQYF
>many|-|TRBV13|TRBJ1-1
TGTGCCAGCAGCTTAGTAACTACGACAGTGAACACTGAAGCTTTCTTT
CASSLVTTTVNTEAFF
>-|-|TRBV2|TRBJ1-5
TGTGCCAGCAGTGGCCCGGGGGGGAGCAATCAGCCCCAGCATTTT
CASSGPGGSNQPQHF
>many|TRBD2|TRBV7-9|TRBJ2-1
TGTGCCAGCAGCCCACTCACTAGCGATGAGCAGTTCTTC
CASSPLTSDEQFF
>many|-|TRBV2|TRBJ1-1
TGTGCCAGCAGAGCCTCTTCCACAGGGCCCAACACTGAAGCTTTCTTT
CASRASSTGPNTEAFF
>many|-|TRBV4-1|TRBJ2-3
TGCGCCAGCAGACCGAGCGTTACAGGGTCGGGTCGCACAGATACGCAGTATTTT
CASRPSVTGSGRTDTQYF
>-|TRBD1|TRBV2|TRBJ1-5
TGTGCCAGCAGGCAGGGGGCCGGGCAGCCCCAGCATTTT
CASRQGAGQPQHF
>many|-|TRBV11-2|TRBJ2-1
TGTGCCAGCAGCCCTCATTGGGGCGGGACCCTCATTCATGAGCAGTTCTTC
CASSPHWGGTLIHEQFF
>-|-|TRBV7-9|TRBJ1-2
TGTGCCAGCAGCTTACATGACTCGGGGATCTATGGCTACACCTTC
CASSLHDSGIYGYTF
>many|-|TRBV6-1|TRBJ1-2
TGTGCCAGCAGGAGGGAATATGGCTACACCTTC
CASRREYGYTF
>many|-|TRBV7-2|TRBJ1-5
TGTGCCAGCAGCTTGAGGACAGATTCTTCCTCGGATCAGCCCCAGCATTTT
CASSLRTDSSSDQPQHF
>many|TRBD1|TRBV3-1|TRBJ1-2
TGTGCCAGCAGCCAAGTAGGGGGCGAGAGCTACACCTTC
CASSQVGGESYTF
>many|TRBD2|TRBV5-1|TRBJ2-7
TGCGCCAGCAGCGACGGGAGGACTAGCGGGAGTAGATGGGTCTACGAGCAGTACTTC
CASSDGRTSGSRWVYEQYF
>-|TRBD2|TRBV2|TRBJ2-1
TGTGCCATGACCGTCTGGCGGGGGGGGGGTTTAGTCAATGAGCAGTTCTTC
CAMTVWRGGGLVNEQFF
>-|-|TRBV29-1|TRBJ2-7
TGCAGCGTTGAAGCTGACGCGGGAAACGCCTACGAGCAGTACTTC
CSVEADAGNAYEQYF
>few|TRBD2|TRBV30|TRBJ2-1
TGTGCCCGGGGGCTAGCGGGAGCGAGGAACGAGCAGTTCTTC
CARGLAGARNEQFF
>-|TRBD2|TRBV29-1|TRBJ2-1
TGCAGCGCCGGGACTAGCGGGAGCCACGGGGGTGAGCAGTTCTTC
CSAGTSGSHGGEQFF
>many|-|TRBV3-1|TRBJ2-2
TGTGCCAGCAGCCAAGATCTGAAAACCGGGGAGCTGTTTTTT
CASSQDLKTGELFF
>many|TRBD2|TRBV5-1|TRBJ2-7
TGCGCCAGCAGCGTAGCGGGAGGGCCCTCAAACTACGAGCAGTACTTC
CASSVAGGPSNYEQYF
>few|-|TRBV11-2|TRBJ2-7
TGTGCCAGCAGCTTAGGTGTCTCGTCAGGGTTGGGCGAGCAGTACTTC
CASSLGVSSGLGEQYF
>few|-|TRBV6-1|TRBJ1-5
TGTGCCAGCATGTACCGGGACGGTAATCAGCCCCAGCATTTT
CASMYRDGNQPQHF
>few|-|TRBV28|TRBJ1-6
TGTGCCAGCAGTTTAAGCTGGTTGTTGGTGGCCAGTTCACCCCTCCACTTT
CASSLSWLLVASSPLHF
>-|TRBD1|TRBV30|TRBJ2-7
TGTGCCTGGGGACCCGGGACAGTTTACGAGCAGTACTTC
CAWGPGTVYEQYF
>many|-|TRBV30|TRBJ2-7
TGTGCCTGGAGTGTTGGGTGGGGTTACGAGCAGTACTTC
CAWSVGWGYEQYF
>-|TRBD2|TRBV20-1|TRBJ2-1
TGCAGTGCTCCCAGGAGCGGGGGGAGGAATGAGCAGTTCTTC
CSAPRSGGRNEQFF
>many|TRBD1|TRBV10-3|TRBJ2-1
TGTGCCATCAGTGATGACAGGACAGGGACAAATGAGCAGTTCTTC
CAISDDRTGTNEQFF
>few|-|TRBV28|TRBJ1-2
TGTGCCAGCATCGAGGAGGGAATGTCGGGCTATGGCTACACCTTC
CASIEEGMSGYGYTF